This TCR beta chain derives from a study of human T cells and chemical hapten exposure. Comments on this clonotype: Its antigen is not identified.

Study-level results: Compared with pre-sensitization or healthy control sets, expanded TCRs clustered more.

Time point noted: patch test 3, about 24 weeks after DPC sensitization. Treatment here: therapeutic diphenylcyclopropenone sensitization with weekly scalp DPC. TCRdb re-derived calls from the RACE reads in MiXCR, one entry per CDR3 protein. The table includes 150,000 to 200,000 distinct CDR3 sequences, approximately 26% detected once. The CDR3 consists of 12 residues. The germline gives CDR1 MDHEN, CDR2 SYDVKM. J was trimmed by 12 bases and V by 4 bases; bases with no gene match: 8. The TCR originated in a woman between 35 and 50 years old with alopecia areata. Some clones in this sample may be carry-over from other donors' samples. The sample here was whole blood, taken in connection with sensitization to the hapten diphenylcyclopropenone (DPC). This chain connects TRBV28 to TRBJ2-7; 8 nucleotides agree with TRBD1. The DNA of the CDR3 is TGTGCCAGCAGTTCAAACCGGGACAGGTCGTACTTC. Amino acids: CASSSNRDRSYF. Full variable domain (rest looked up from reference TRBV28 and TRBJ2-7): DVKVTQSSRYLVKRTGEKVFLECVQDMDHENMFWYRQDPGLGLRLIYFSYDVKMKEKGDIPEGYSVSREKKERFSLILESASTNQTSMYLCASSSNRDRSYFGPGTRLTVT.